A single sample gave rise to the 21 T cell receptor beta chains below, sequenced in a study of OX40 agonist ivuxolimab in advanced cancers. Libraries were prepared by immunoSEQ multiplex PCR; TCRdb keeps only in-frame clonotypes and omits some of them. The sample has 15,000 to 20,000 clones; 83% are singletons. Sequencing was performed on CD4+ or CD8+ T cells sorted from blood, taken in a trial of the OX40 agonist ivuxolimab. These receptors were collected from an adult with an advanced solid tumor such as melanoma, head and neck, liver or kidney cancer.

J is TRBJ2-7 and V is TRBV28, with a weak D call TRBD1 (6 bases). V was pared by 5 bases and J by 5 bases, with 13 bases between. Germline CDR1 MDHEN, CDR2 SYDVKM. This CDR3 comprises 13 residues. DNA of the CDR3: TGTGCCAGCAGTACAGGGAGAATCGACGAGCAGTACTTC. This encodes CASSTGRIDEQYF.

This clone is a singleton in its sample. This sequence joins TRBV28 and TRBJ1-3, with a weak D call TRBD1 (6 bases). The CDR3 length is 18 residues. The V end lost 7 bases, the J end lost 2 bases, and 24 bases lay between the germline ends. Germline V gene sequence: CDR1 MDHEN, CDR2 SYDVKM. The CDR3 DNA is TGTGCCAGCATCAAAAGGAGGGGTAAGGGGGGCACTGGAAACACCATATATTTT. This sequence encodes CASIKRRGKGGTGNTIYF.

This chain uses TRBV7-9 with TRBJ2-1; 9 nucleotides line up with TRBD2. In germline, CDR1 is SEHNR, CDR2 FQNEAQ (reference sequence). J lost 8 bases, V lost 2 bases, and 10 bases had no gene match. The CDR3 is made up of 16 amino acids. CDR3 amino acids: CASSLSRSGRNDEQFF. The CDR3 DNA follows: TGTGCCAGCAGCTTAAGCCGAAGCGGGAGGAACGATGAGCAGTTCTTC.

The chain joins TRBV27 to TRBJ2-1; D unclear. From germline, CDR1 is MNHEY and CDR2 SMNVEV (reference sequence). The CDR3 spans 12 residues. Between the trimmed V and J ends, which lost 3 bases and 6 bases, there was a span of 6 bases. CDR3 loop: CASSLNGNEQFF. The CDR3, as DNA: TGTGCCAGCAGTTTGAATGGCAATGAGCAGTTCTTC.

The chain joins TRBV28 to TRBJ1-1; TRBD1 aligns across 7 bases. From germline, CDR1 is MDHEN and CDR2 SYDVKM. The length of the CDR3 is 15 residues. Unmatched junction bases numbered 11, after V lost 3 bases and J lost 7 bases. The CDR3 sequence is CASSFPGDRVGEAFF. The DNA of the CDR3 is TGTGCCAGCAGTTTCCCCGGAGACAGGGTAGGTGAAGCTTTCTTT. Complete variable domain (other parts from reference TRBV28 and TRBJ1-1): DVKVTQSSRYLVKRTGEKVFLECVQDMDHENMFWYRQDPGLGLRLIYFSYDVKMKEKGDIPEGYSVSREKKERFSLILESASTNQTSMYLCASSFPGDRVGEAFFGQGTRLTVV.

The chain recombines TRBV7-8 with TRBJ1-6; D gene unclear. Germline values: CDR1 SGHVS, CDR2 FQNEAQ. The CDR3 totals 13 residues. The V and J ends lost 5 bases and 14 bases respectively, with 16 bases between them. DNA of the CDR3: TGTGCCAGCAGCCTCCAGTCTGTATCCACCCTCCACTTT. It yields the protein CASSLQSVSTLHF.

The chain carries TRBV7-9 and TRBJ1-2; TRBD1 matches 7 bases. The germline CDR1 and CDR2 sequences are SEHNR and FQNEAQ (reference sequence). V shed 5 bases, J shed 2 bases, and the junction held 5 bases outside the gene matches. CDR3 length: 14 residues. CDR3 DNA: TGTGCCAGCAGCACGTCAGGGGGGAACTATGGCTACACCTTC. Its translation: CASSTSGGNYGYTF.

The rearrangement uses TRBV6-5 and TRBJ2-7, with D unclear. Trimming removed 4 bases from V and 2 bases from J, with 9 bases in between. Germline CDR1 MNHEY, CDR2 SVGAGI. CDR3 size: 13 residues. Here the CDR3 reads CASSWDRTYEQYF. The CDR3 coding sequence is TGTGCCAGCAGTTGGGATCGAACCTACGAGCAGTACTTC.

The chain combines TRBV5-4 with TRBJ1-4; D uncertain. Germline lookup yields CDR1 SGHNT and CDR2 YYREEE (reference sequence). This CDR3 spans 13 amino acids. Trimming took 1 base from V and 3 from J, leaving 4 bases between them. DNA of the CDR3: TGTGCCAGCAGCTTGTCGTCTAATGAAAAACTGTTTTTT. Its translation is CASSLSSNEKLFF.

For the CDR3, the DNA is TGTGCCAGCAGTTTGACAGCTAACACTGAAGCTTTCTTT. Amino acids: CASSLTANTEAFF. J is TRBJ1-1 and V is TRBV6-5, with D tentatively TRBD1 (5 bases). Germline V gene lookup returns CDR1 MNHEY and CDR2 SVGAGI. The germline V and J ends were trimmed by 4 bases and 2 bases, with 8 bases remaining between them. This CDR3 is 13 amino acids long.

This chain uses TRBV5-8 with TRBJ1-3; D perhaps matches TRBD1 (6 bases). V dropped 4 bases and J dropped 0 bases, with 14 bases sitting between them. From germline, CDR1 is SGHTS and CDR2 YDEGEE. The CDR3 runs 16 residues. CDR3 sequence reads: CASSTGQTNSGNTIYF. CDR3 sequence (DNA): TGTGCCAGCAGCACCGGACAGACCAACTCTGGAAACACCATATATTTT. The full variable domain, in which reference TRBV5-8 and TRBJ1-3 provide the parts outside the CDR3, is EAGVTQSPTHLIKTRGQQATLRCSPISGHTSVYWYQQALGLGLQFLLWYDEGEERNRGNFPPRFSGRQFPNYSSELNVNALELEDSALYLCASSTGQTNSGNTIYFGEGSWLTVV.

The chain joins TRBV18 to TRBJ2-1, with 8 bases fitting TRBD2. Unmatched junction bases numbered 5, after V lost 0 bases and J lost 7 bases. The length of the CDR3 is 15 residues. Germline CDR1 and CDR2: KGHSH and LQKENI. The CDR3 loop is CASSPPGLEGNEQFF. The DNA of the CDR3 is TGTGCCAGCTCACCACCGGGACTAGAGGGTAATGAGCAGTTCTTC.

This chain joins TRBV19 and TRBJ2-2, with 8 bases aligning to TRBD2. This CDR3 spans 16 amino acids. Germline assignment: CDR1 LNHDA and CDR2 SQIVND (reference sequence). The ends lost 6 bases at V and 7 bases at J; junction bases unmatched: 13. The CDR3 DNA reads as TGTGCCAGTAGAAGGGGAAGCGGGAGTCTCGGCGGGGAGCTGTTTTTT. It yields the protein CASRRGSGSLGGELFF.

This clone was found a few times. The V gene is TRBV7-2, the J gene TRBJ1-6; 7 bases agree with TRBD1. With 1 base clipped from V and 9 bases from J, the junction kept 3 bases outside the gene matches. The germline gives CDR1 SGHTA, CDR2 FQGNSA. This CDR3 spans 14 amino acids. CDR3 loop: CASSLGDRVSPLHF. CDR3 in DNA: TGTGCCAGCAGCTTAGGAGACAGGGTTTCACCCCTCCACTTT. Full variable domain (remainder filled in from reference TRBV7-2 and TRBJ1-6): GAGVSQSPSNKVTEKGKDVELRCDPISGHTALYWYRQSLGQGLEFLIYFQGNSAPDKSGLPSDRFSAERTGGSVSTLTIQRTQQEDSAVYLCASSLGDRVSPLHFGNGTRLTVT.

J is TRBJ1-6 and V is TRBV6-1, with TRBD1 matching 8 bases. Germline V CDR1 and CDR2: MNHNS, SASEGT. The CDR3 contains 14 residues. V dropped 5 bases and J dropped 10; count of bases not matched to a gene: 7. Here the CDR3 reads CASSRNRGDSPLHF. CDR3 nucleotides: TGTGCCAGCAGTCGTAACAGGGGGGACTCACCCCTCCACTTT.

The V gene is TRBV28, the J gene TRBJ2-1, with TRBD2 matching over 10 bases. The CDR3 spans 14 residues. Unmatched junction bases numbered 7, after V lost 7 bases and J lost 7 bases. The germline V gene has CDR1 MDHEN and CDR2 SYDVKM. The CDR3 nucleotides read TGTGCCAGCAAGGAGCGGGGGGGCAAAAATGAGCAGTTCTTC. Protein: CASKERGGKNEQFF.

The DNA of the CDR3 is TGTGCCAGCAACAGGGAGATGGACAATGAGCAGTTCTTC. It is translated as CASNREMDNEQFF. The gene calls are TRBV6-1 and TRBJ2-1; weak D call: TRBD1 (6 bases). The V gene's germline CDR1 is MNHNS and CDR2 SASEGT. V was trimmed by 7 bases and J by 5 bases, leaving 12 bases between them. The length of the CDR3 is 13 residues.

The chain carries TRBV27 and TRBJ1-2; D gene ambiguous. Germline V gene data show CDR1 as MNHEY and CDR2 as SMNVEV (reference sequence). This CDR3 has 10 amino acids. V dropped 5 bases and J dropped 7 bases, with 5 bases sitting between them. The CDR3 sequence is CASSAGGYTF. The CDR3, as DNA: TGTGCCAGCAGTGCGGGTGGCTACACCTTC.

The chain couples TRBV27 to TRBJ2-7, with TRBD1 identical over 9 bases. The CDR3 runs to 16 residues. V gave up 2 bases and J gave up 4 bases; unmatched junction bases: 9. From germline, CDR1 is MNHEY and CDR2 SMNVEV (reference sequence). CDR3 coding DNA: TGTGCCAGCAGTTTAGACCCACAGGGGGCGCAATACGAGCAGTACTTC. Amino acid sequence: CASSLDPQGAQYEQYF.

The V gene is TRBV7-9, the J gene TRBJ2-3; a possible D gene is TRBD1 (5 bases). The ends were cut back, 5 bases at V and 0 bases at J, with 9 bases in the middle. This CDR3 region has 14 residues. The germline V gene encodes CDR1 SEHNR and CDR2 FQNEAQ (reference sequence). The CDR3 region has the DNA TGTGCCAGCAGCCTGGACACAAGCACAGATACGCAGTATTTT. This gives the protein CASSLDTSTDTQYF.

Here the CDR3 reads CASRGLLNTGELFF. The CDR3 DNA follows: TGTGCCAGCAGAGGGCTTTTGAACACCGGGGAGCTGTTTTTT. The rearrangement links TRBV2 to TRBJ2-2; D is undetermined. V shed 6 bases and J shed 1 base, with 9 bases lying between them. The CDR3 consists of 14 residues. Germline V gene data show CDR1 as SNHLY and CDR2 as FYNNEI.